The present entry profiles one T cell receptor beta chain with its context. Treatment in this sample: randomized to nivolumab then ipilimumab (arm A) or the reverse (arm B). From thawed PBMCs, live CD3+CD8+ cells negative for CD19 and CD56 were sorted. The CDR3 totals 12 residues. Between the trimmed V and J ends, which lost 2 bases and 6 bases, there was a span of 8 bases. Germline assignment: CDR1 SGHDT and CDR2 YYEEEE. The data belong to a study of sequential checkpoint blockade in melanoma. The data were produced by immunoSEQ multiplex PCR, yet TCRdb's version contains in-frame clones alone and is incomplete. The sample shows over 10,000 clones, over 70% of them seen only once.

The input for sequencing was CD8+ T cells sorted from blood (inferred from file names), taken from a patient given nivolumab and ipilimumab in sequence. The clonotype was recovered from a human donor with melanoma. This rearrangement joins TRBV5-6 to TRBJ1-2; weak D call: TRBD1 (5 bases). CDR3: CASSFSGDGYTF. In DNA form, the CDR3 reads TGTGCCAGCAGCTTTTCGGGGGATGGCTACACCTTC.